This T cell receptor beta chain is from a study of T-cell memory formation after mild COVID-19. Study-wide findings and caveats: What remained unconfirmed was the SARS-CoV-2 specificity of second-wave clones peaking on day 37. From day 15 to 85, contracting clones were balanced between CD4 and CD8, whereas later expanders leaned toward CD4+.

On this clonotype: The antigen remains undetermined.

The CDR3 is made up of 15 amino acids. V was pared by 3 bases and J by 0 bases, with 2 bases of the junction left unmatched. CDR1 is DFQATT and CDR2 is SNEGSKA in the germline V gene (reference sequence). MiXCR, run by TCRdb on the 5' RACE reads, gives a single entry per CDR3 protein. Seen here are 100,000 to 150,000 distinct CDR3 sequences, 5% to 6.5% observed once, and the top ten hold under 2.5%. Specimen: PBMCs or a T cell subset sorted from them (not recorded which). This receptor was taken from an adult woman who had mild COVID-19 (a few samples of this study predate the infection). Cell type and time point are not known. The V gene is TRBV20-1, the J gene TRBJ1-5; 10 nucleotides line up with TRBD1. As DNA, the CDR3 is TGCAGTGCTAGGGGGACAGGGGATAGCAATCAGCCCCAGCATTTT. The encoded protein is CSARGTGDSNQPQHF.